The rows below give T cell receptor beta chains drawn from one sample of a study of blood T cell repertoires in COVID-19. Here immunoSEQ multiplex PCR was the method, and the copy in TCRdb shows in-frame clones only, minus some. The table has some 520,000 clones, roughly 89% seen once. Sequenced material: peripheral blood. The receptors derive from a man between 18 and 35 years old with COVID-19, enrolled during active disease. Each CDR3 is given with its conserved first and last residue. A D gene is named only where the DNA matches it firmly. Size values are once, few and many counts, or a class for expanded clones, and some rows have none.

>TRBD2|NA|TRBV4-1
CASSLGLGVDTQYF
>TRBD2|NA|TRBV11-2
CASSSSGLSSYEQYF
>TRBD1|NA|TRBV4-2
CASSLPGQTYEQYF
>NA|NA|TRBV7-2
CASSLGGTQNTEAFF
>TRBD1|NA|TRBV5-1
CASSARQGRTYEQYF
>NA|NA|TRBV11-3
CASSPFNTEAFF
>TRBD1|once|TRBV4-1
CASSPDPTGGGYTF
>TRBD2|NA|TRBV6-5
CASSFRRAGAYEQYF
>NA|NA|TRBV4-1
CASPGAGNTIYF
>TRBD2|NA|TRBV2
CASSAGGETQYF
>NA|NA|TRBV5-1
CASSFGHLSSGNTIYF
>TRBD1|NA|TRBV12-3/TRBV12-4
CASSPGQGVGYTF
>NA|NA|TRBV29-1
CSVERLASEQFF
>TRBD1|NA|TRBV5-4
CASSLVGTGGMNTEAFF
>TRBD1|NA|TRBV9
CASSETGEVVGELFF
>NA|NA|TRBV19
CASRPDGSSYNEQFF
>TRBD1|once|TRBV5-5
CASSLDLGQGFHFVYGYTF
>NA|NA|TRBV6-5
CASSYFGGSRANEQFF
>NA|NA|TRBV18
CASSPGLTGELFF
>TRBD2|NA|TRBV7-2
CASSLAPGLAGGAGGETQYF
>NA|NA|TRBV24-1
CATSRTGETQYF
>TRBD1|NA|TRBV6-5
CASRNYRGQSGELFF
>TRBD1|NA|TRBV19
CASKPDRGREQYF
>TRBD1|once|TRBV25-1
CASSPTGDANYGYTF
>NA|few|TRBV7-9
CASSLAQGTAIGDNEQFF